One TCR beta chain is described in this entry. Its specificity is not known. The sample originates from a study of cytomegalovirus exposure and HLA in healthy donors. Germline CDR1 is MNHEY and CDR2 is SVGAGI. Losses at the gene ends were 6 bases for V and 3 bases for J; bases not matched to a gene: 8. The CDR3 is 15 residues long. The study's findings and limits: Cytomegalovirus association was listed for 150 or so TCR beta chains.

PCR involved 60 Vbeta and 13 Jbeta primers. The repertoire was sequenced with immunoSEQ multiplex PCR; TCRdb's copy has only in-frame clones and lacks some. The sample includes about 270,000 clones, around 66% of them seen just once. The chain has TRBV6-5 and TRBJ2-7, with 10 bases identical to TRBD1. Sequencing input: PBMCs. The sequence derives from a female donor in good health and CMV-seronegative. The CDR3 sequence is CASSPTWDRGYEQYF. CDR3 sequence (DNA): TGTGCCAGCAGCCCCACTTGGGACAGGGGCTACGAGCAGTACTTC.